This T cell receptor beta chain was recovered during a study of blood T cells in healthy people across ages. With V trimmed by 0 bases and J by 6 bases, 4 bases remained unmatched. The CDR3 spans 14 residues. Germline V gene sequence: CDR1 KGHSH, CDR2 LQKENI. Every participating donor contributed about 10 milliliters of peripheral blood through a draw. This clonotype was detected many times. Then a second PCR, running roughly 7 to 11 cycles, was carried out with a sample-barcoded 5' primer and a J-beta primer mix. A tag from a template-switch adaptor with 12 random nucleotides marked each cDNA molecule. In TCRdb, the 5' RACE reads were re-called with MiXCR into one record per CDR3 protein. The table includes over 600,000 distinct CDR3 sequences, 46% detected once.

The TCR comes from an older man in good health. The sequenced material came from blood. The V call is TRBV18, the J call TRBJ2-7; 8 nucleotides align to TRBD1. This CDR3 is CASSPPTGVGEQYF. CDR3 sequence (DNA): TGTGCCAGCTCACCACCGACAGGGGTGGGCGAGCAGTACTTC.